The 7 T cell receptor beta chains reported below all come from one sample, sequenced in a study of blood T cell repertoires in COVID-19. Using immunoSEQ multiplex PCR, the repertoire was profiled, and TCRdb retains in-frame clones only, with some absent. This table has about 290,000 clones, around nine tenths appearing once. What was sequenced was peripheral blood. The receptors come from a woman aged 25-40 years with COVID-19, enrolled during active disease.

The V gene is TRBV2, the J gene TRBJ2-1; a weak D match, TRBD1 (6 bases). The V end was cut by 5 bases, the J end by 0 bases, with 11 bases between. Germline V gives CDR1 SNHLY, CDR2 FYNNEI. This CDR3 is 15 amino acids long. DNA for the CDR3: TGTGCCAGCAGTTACAGGGTCAGCTCCTACAATGAGCAGTTCTTC. Translating it yields CASSYRVSSYNEQFF. Together with reference TRBV2 and TRBJ2-1, the CDR3 gives the full variable domain: EPEVTQTPSHQVTQMGQEVILRCVPISNHLYFYWYRQILGQKVEFLVSFYNNEISEKSEIFDDQFSVERPDGSNFTLKIRSTKLEDSAMYFCASSYRVSSYNEQFFGPGTRLTVL.

This clone was observed a single time. V and J are TRBV5-1 and TRBJ2-1, with 7 bases fitting TRBD2. Unmatched junction bases numbered 7, after V lost 4 bases and J lost 9 bases. Germline V CDR1 and CDR2: SGHRS, YFSETQ. The CDR3 has 13 residues. The chain's CDR3 is CASSLGLVLEQFF. CDR3 nucleotides: TGCGCCAGCAGCCTCGGACTAGTCCTTGAGCAGTTCTTC.

This chain uses TRBV3-1 (or the pseudogene TRBV3-2) with TRBJ1-5; 12 bases are a match to TRBD1. V shed 5 bases and J 7 bases; nucleotides not matched to a gene: 18. The CDR3 is 19 amino acids. Germline CDR1 is LGHDT and CDR2 is YNNKEL (reference sequence). This CDR3 reads CASSSRMPGQGAEKQPQHF. CDR3 in DNA: TGTGCCAGCAGCTCACGAATGCCGGGACAGGGGGCCGAAAAACAGCCCCAGCATTTT.

The V and J genes are TRBV7-2 and TRBJ2-7; TRBD1 might be the D (6 bases). Trimming left V 5 bases short and J 3 bases short, with 11 bases between. The germline gives CDR1 SGHTA, CDR2 FQGNSA. The length of the CDR3 is 13 residues. The CDR3, as DNA: TGTGCCAGCAGCATCCTACAGGGCTACGAGCAGTACTTC. This gives the protein CASSILQGYEQYF.

The chain uses TRBV10-1 and TRBJ2-2, with 7 positions matching TRBD1. Germline CDR1 reads WNHNN; CDR2 reads SYGVQD (reference sequence). The CDR3 consists of 14 residues. V lost 6 bases, J lost 6 bases, and 7 bases stayed unmatched. In DNA form, the CDR3 reads TGCGCCAGCAGCGAGACAGGGATCGCCGGGGAGCTGTTTTTT. Translated: CASSETGIAGELFF.

The chain is built from TRBV6-5 and TRBJ2-2; the D gene is possibly TRBD1 (6 bases). Looked up from germline, CDR1 is MNHEY and CDR2 is SVGAGI. V was shortened by 5 bases and J by 3 bases, with 13 bases between the two germline ends. The CDR3 spans 15 residues. The chain's CDR3 is CASSPRQAYTGELFF. CDR3 nucleotides: TGTGCCAGCAGTCCACGACAGGCTTACACCGGGGAGCTGTTTTTT.

This chain uses TRBV10-1 with TRBJ2-2, with a possible D match to TRBD1 (5 bases). Trimming stripped 6 bases from V and 2 bases from J, with 7 bases between. This CDR3 region has 13 residues. Germline values: CDR1 WNHNN, CDR2 SYGVQD (reference sequence). CDR3 nucleotide sequence: TGCGCCAGCAGACAGGTTAACACCGGGGAGCTGTTTTTT. Translating gives CASRQVNTGELFF.